This T cell receptor (beta chain) is from a study of shared clonotypes between healthy human individuals. Study findings and constraints: Generation probabilities of non-shared clonotypes were lower (relative to those shared by all four donors). In having few donors, the study represented limited genetic and exposure-history diversity. Larger estimated richness was generally recorded for naive subsets relative to memory subsets.

Deep-level running was used for the assay. The assay was immunoSEQ multiplex PCR, and TCRdb's table has in-frame clones only and misses some. The sample yields under 2,000,000 clones, approximately 94% seen once. For this clone: Its target is unknown. The same CDR3 also results from other DNA sequences found in this sample.

CD45RO-negative, CCR7-positively selected cells formed the naive CD8 fraction, excluding terminally differentiated effector memory CD45RA+ cells. Losses at the gene ends were 4 bases for V and 0 bases for J; bases not matched to a gene: 0. CDR1 MDHEN and CDR2 SYDVKM come from the germline V gene. This CDR3 spans 14 amino acids. The TCR comes from a man aged 18-30 years in good health. V usage is TRBV28 and J usage is TRBJ2-7, with TRBD2 matching 10 bases. The sequenced material came from naive CD8+ T cells sorted from blood. The CDR3 loop is CASSSSGSSYEQYF. CDR3 nucleotides: TGTGCCAGCAGTTCTAGCGGGAGCTCCTACGAGCAGTACTTC.